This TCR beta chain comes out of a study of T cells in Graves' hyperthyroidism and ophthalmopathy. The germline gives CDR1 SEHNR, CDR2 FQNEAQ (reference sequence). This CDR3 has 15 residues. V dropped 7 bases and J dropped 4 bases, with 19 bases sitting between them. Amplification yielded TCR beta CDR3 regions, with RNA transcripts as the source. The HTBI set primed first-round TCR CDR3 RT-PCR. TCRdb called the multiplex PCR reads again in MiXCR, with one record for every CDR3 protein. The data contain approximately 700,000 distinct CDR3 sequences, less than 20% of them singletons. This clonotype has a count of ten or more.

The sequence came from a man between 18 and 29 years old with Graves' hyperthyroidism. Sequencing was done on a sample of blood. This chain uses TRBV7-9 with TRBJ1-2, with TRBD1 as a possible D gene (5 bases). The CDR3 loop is CASTPSLGEGYGYTF. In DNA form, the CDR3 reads TGTGCCAGCACCCCCTCGTTAGGGGAGGGCTATGGCTACACCTTC. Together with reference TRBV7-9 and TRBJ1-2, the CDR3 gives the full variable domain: DTGVSQNPRHKITKRGQNVTFRCDPISEHNRLYWYRQTLGQGPEFLTYFQNEAQLEKSRLLSDRFSAERPKGSFSTLEIQRTEQGDSAMYLCASTPSLGEGYGYTFGSGTRLTVV.